This T cell receptor beta chain was identified during a study of shared T cell receptors in the human thymus (dated by TCRdb to about 2021). Looking at the study overall: The study examined how self-reactive, shared T-cell receptor alpha chains are generated in the human thymus.

Comments on this clone: Its binding antigen is unknown. No much larger clonotype is one base removed from it; base qualities were not supplied.

The library was generated by the immunoSEQ multiplex PCR assay. TCRdb re-hosts the immuneACCESS table, in-frame sequences only. Its copies lack some clones; in the studies checked, an unresolved V gene accounts for under half of them, and the cause for the rest is not known. For this sample there are 640,000 or so clones; about 87% appear just once. The ten largest make up 0.0094% of the sample. The germline V gene specifies MDHEN as CDR1 and SYDVKM as CDR2. After removal of 5 bases from V and 3 bases from J, the junction retains 11 bases not matched to a gene. From cysteine to phenylalanine, the CDR3 is 17 amino acids long. Only the CDR3 DNA is retained, 51 bases long and in frame from the first base. These same data were also listed under a study on human thymus T cells. The second paper states: The donors were immunologically healthy infants in Finland who had open corrective cardiac surgery for congenital heart defects. Thymus tissue was collected as surgical resects that were removed during corrective cardiac surgery. Both the thymic and the peripheral blood repertoires appeared to show biased V and J gene segment usage. Highly overlapping thymic TCR repertoires among unrelated individuals were reported in the related research. The study characterized TCR alpha and beta repertoires from roughly eight infant thymus samples and a few related peripheral blood samples. Donor ages ranging from roughly 7 to 250 days were recorded, and several male and a couple of female infants were included in the cohort. Thymocytes were freed from the tissue by mechanical means and kept at -70 degrees C as pellets of roughly 9-34 million cells. A QIAsymphony instrument was used to extract genomic DNA from the frozen cell pellets. The immunoSEQ multiplex PCR assay was used to amplify the TCRB and TCRAD loci from a standardized quantity of quality-controlled genomic DNA. Amplicons spanned the V(D)J region at a length sufficient to cover the CDR3 and identify V and J genes. Through the commercial immunoSEQ service, the amplicons were sequenced on an Illumina platform. Corrections for primer bias and sequencing errors followed previously described methods, while TCRAD and TCRB definitions were based on the IMGT database. Repertoires were analysed with immunoSEQ Analyzer 3.0 and VDJTools, covering basic statistics, V/J segment usage, diversity estimates, rarefaction and pairwise overlap. To estimate diversity, the Chao1, ChaoE, Efron-Thisted, Shannon and inverse Simpson indices were applied, and diversity was also estimated on datasets down-sampled to the smallest sample. Repertoire overlap was determined by strict matching of CDR3 nucleotide sequence, V gene and J gene, and Jaccard-based multidimensional scaling clustering was applied. On average, thymus samples gave around 880,000 unique TCRB clonotypes, whereas blood samples gave about 84,000.

The V and J genes are TRBV28 and TRBJ2-4; the central 9 bases match TRBD1. Material for sequencing was thymocytes. The receptor was isolated from a boy in the first two years of life with a congenital heart defect. Donor details come from another sample of the same person, matched by shared clones. CDR3 reads: CASSDRDRVVGKNIQYF. The nucleotide sequence reads TGTGCCAGCAGTGACCGGGACAGGGTGGTGGGCAAAAACATTCAGTACTTC.